This T cell receptor beta chain comes out of a study of OX40 agonist ivuxolimab in advanced cancers. The method was immunoSEQ multiplex PCR; TCRdb's version includes in-frame clones alone and lacks a portion of them. The data hold fewer than 120,000 clones, with roughly 89% observed a single time. Any history of autoimmune disease or systemic immunosuppression disqualified patients. Cycle 7 day 1, cycle 4 day 1, and baseline were the timepoints at which blood was sampled. Per the germline V gene, CDR1 is MDHEN and CDR2 is SYDVKM. V was shortened by 6 bases and J by 1 base, with 12 bases between the two germline ends. The CDR3 covers 15 residues.

The sample in question was CD4+ or CD8+ T cells sorted from blood, obtained in a trial of the OX40 agonist ivuxolimab. This clonotype originated in an adult with an advanced solid tumor such as melanoma, head and neck, liver or kidney cancer. This chain uses TRBV28 with TRBJ2-2, with D perhaps TRBD2 (6 bases). CDR3 region: CASRHSGLNTGELFF. The DNA for the CDR3 is TGTGCCAGCAGACATAGCGGACTGAACACCGGGGAGCTGTTTTTT.